Shown below are 8 T cell receptor beta chains from a single sample sequenced in a study of identical twins (dated by TCRdb to 2016 to 2018). Library preparation was by 5' RACE. TCRdb records Illumina HiSeq 2000 as the sequencer. Clones were called with MiXCR by TCRdb after fastp trimmed the public reads at Q25, and only in-frame beta chains were retained. Under each unique CDR3 protein, matching rows form one entry showing the most common genes and DNA. The table for this sample lists around 1.7 million distinct CDR3 sequences; 25% to 35% of them were counted only once. The ten most abundant clones make up 0.25% to 0.3% of the sample. Specimen: cord blood. The source is a newborn girl in good health.

The chain has TRBV5-1 and TRBJ2-7; D is ambiguous. Germline V lookup: CDR1 SGHRS, CDR2 YFSETQ. Trimming took off 0 bases at V and 4 bases at J, with 11 bases between the two ends. The CDR3 consists of 14 residues. The CDR3 sequence is CASSLEARRYEQYF. The CDR3 DNA follows: TGCGCCAGCAGCTTGGAGGCGAGAAGGTACGAGCAGTACTTC.

This clonotype was counted only a few times. This chain joins TRBV3-1 and TRBJ1-1, with D possibly TRBD1 on 5 matching bases. CDR3 length: 15 amino acids. Per germline, CDR1 LGHDT and CDR2 YNNKEL (reference sequence). Trimming stripped 5 bases from V and 1 base from J, with 14 bases between. The CDR3 loop is CASSSDRVSNTEAFF. DNA of the CDR3: TGTGCCAGCAGCTCCGACAGAGTTTCGAACACTGAAGCTTTCTTT.

This clonotype appeared once. This chain connects TRBV14 to TRBJ2-7; D is perhaps TRBD2 (6 bases). V was clipped by 1 base and J by 7 bases, with 23 bases between them. The CDR3 extends over 17 amino acids. Germline values: CDR1 SGHDN, CDR2 FVKESK. The CDR3 nucleotides read TGTGCCAGCAGCCAAGCGACGGGACTTCCCTCCTACAATGAGCAGTACTTC. It specifies CASSQATGLPSYNEQYF.

The chain employs TRBV7-6 and TRBJ2-7; 10 positions match TRBD2. V shed 5 bases, J shed 7 bases, and the junction held 17 bases outside the gene matches. This CDR3 comprises 17 residues. Germline lookup yields CDR1 SGHVS and CDR2 FNYEAQ. The CDR3 reads CASSLRTSGLSYNEQYF. The CDR3 nucleotides read TGTGCCAGCAGCCTACGGACTAGCGGCCTCTCCTACAATGAGCAGTACTTC.

This rearrangement joins TRBV9 to TRBJ2-1; 7 bases match TRBD2. The germline CDR1 and CDR2 sequences are SGDLS and YYNGEE. The CDR3 contains 16 residues. V shed 0 bases and J 4 bases; nucleotides not matched to a gene: 7. CDR3 nucleotide sequence: TGTGCCAGCAGCGTAGCTTTGACTAGCCCTTACAATGAGCAGTTCTTC. It encodes CASSVALTSPYNEQFF.

V gene TRBV20-1 combines with J gene TRBJ1-2; the match to TRBD1 covers 8 bases. After removal of 3 bases from V and 3 bases from J, the junction contained 3 bases not matched to a gene. The germline gives CDR1 DFQATT, CDR2 SNEGSKA (reference sequence). The CDR3 is made up of 13 amino acids. CDR3 nucleotide sequence: TGCAGTGCTAGGGGGGGACAGGACTATGGCTACACCTTC. It specifies CSARGGQDYGYTF.

The genes are TRBV7-9 and TRBJ2-1; D is unresolved. Germline V CDR1 and CDR2: SEHNR, FQNEAQ (reference sequence). The ends were cut back, 3 bases at V and 13 bases at J, with 13 bases in the middle. The CDR3 runs 12 residues. DNA for the CDR3: TGTGCCAGCAGCTTGCGTTTCGAGACCCAGTTCTTC. Protein: CASSLRFETQFF.

This clonotype was found a few times. The chain combines TRBV11-2 with TRBJ2-1, with TRBD2 identical over 8 bases. This CDR3 is 17 amino acids long. Looked up from germline, CDR1 is SGHAT and CDR2 is FQNNGV. V was clipped by 5 bases and J by 6 bases; unmatched bases: 15. The CDR3 sequence: CASSTGLRGASPNEQFF. The CDR3 DNA is TGTGCCAGCAGCACGGGACTGCGGGGGGCCAGTCCCAATGAGCAGTTCTTC.